This T cell receptor (beta chain) was observed in a study of regulatory T cells in long-lasting Graves disease. Time point given: newly diagnosed GD, antithyroid drugs for less than 3 months. Construction of the TCR library relied on RNA isolated from PBMCs. This clonotype was found a few times. The target antigen is unknown. The length of the CDR3 is 16 residues. V was pared by 1 base and J by 1 base, with 11 bases between. Study-level results: The TCR repertoire of persistent Graves' patients was less diverse than that of newly diagnosed ones.

Researchers made TCR beta libraries by using iRepertoire HTBI primers and running Arm-PCR on CDR3 regions. TCRdb reprocessed the multiplex PCR reads via MiXCR and lists one record per CDR3 protein. The sample holds around 500,000 distinct CDR3 sequences, approximately 16% seen once. This sample was shared with a second study, whose subject was T cells in Graves' hyperthyroidism and ophthalmopathy. That source notes: The study left out patients who had uncontrolled infection, other autoimmune disease, pregnancy or lactation.

The sequencing used peripheral blood mononuclear cells (PBMCs), collected at new diagnosis, from a patient treated with antithyroid drugs. V and J are TRBV12-3 or TRBV12-4 and TRBJ1-5; tentative D call: TRBD1 (5 bases). This clonotype was sampled from a woman aged 40-65 years with Graves disease. The CDR3 loop is CASSLGPGGSNQPQHF. DNA of the CDR3: TGTGCCAGCAGTTTAGGCCCGGGGGGGAGCAATCAGCCCCAGCATTTT.